Listed here is a single T cell receptor (beta chain). This clone's antigen is unknown. Base qualities are not recorded, but no much larger clone differs from it by a single base. This sample was taken from a study of blood T cell repertoires in COVID-19 (dated by TCRdb to the early 2020s). For the study in its entirety: Collaborator samples came from the United States, Italy and Spain and covered acute and convalescent phases of COVID-19. The material from the prospective study consisted of cDNA or gDNA derived from T cells, B-cell-depleted T cells, or PBMCs. Deeply sampled blood TCRbeta repertoires from subjects exposed to, actively infected with, or recovered from COVID-19 were included in the dataset. The repertoires were released in a freely available public database intended as a resource for research on the immune response to SARS-CoV-2. The samples were drawn from the first 160 participants of the ongoing ImmuneRACE study and from over a thousand subjects provided by 6 global collaborators. Sample metadata almost always included a de-identified subject ID, COVID-19 status, age in years and sex. HLA class I and class II types, where available, came from metadata supplied by the sample provider rather than from assay-based typing.

In the prospective study, participants were 18 to 89 years old, resided in approximately 22 geographic areas of the United States, and were enrolled through a virtual design. In the prospective study, cohorts were assigned on the basis of participant-reported clinical history obtained from a screening survey and a study questionnaire. Exposed participants had been in contact, within 2 weeks of entering the study, with a person who had a PCR-confirmed or clinician-diagnosed case of COVID-19. Mobile phlebotomists in the prospective study collected whole blood, serum and a nasopharyngeal or oropharyngeal swab from every participant. Additional blood draws and questionnaires over an approximately 2-month period could optionally be provided by prospective study participants. Before DNA extraction, blood samples from the prospective study were shipped at room temperature or frozen. TCRbeta CDR3 regions were amplified from genomic DNA by means of the immunoSEQ Assay, a bias-controlled multiplex PCR. The study's own analysis went as follows. Within the assay, amplification of reference gene primers was used to estimate how many nucleated cells each sample contained. To quantify the absolute abundance of each unique TCRbeta CDR3 rearrangement, sequence reads were collapsed and filtered. For each sample, productive Simpson clonality was calculated as the square root of Simpson's diversity index over productive rearrangements. TCRdb retrieved this table from immuneACCESS and kept in-frame rearrangements only. Not all clones are present; in checked studies, unresolved V genes account for under half, and no reason is known for the remainder. V, J and clone size were drawn from that table, and D and trimming were deduced from the DNA. This sample gives 300,000 to 350,000 clones in total; 90% to 95% of them show up just once. Roughly 3.9% of the sample is held by the ten biggest clonotypes.

CDR1 and CDR2, looked up from the germline V gene, are SGDLS and YYNGEE. Its CDR3 holds 14 amino acids, cysteine through phenylalanine. CDR3 DNA is the only sequence kept; it has 42 bases, read in frame from the first base. Ends trimmed: V by 5 bases, J by 5 bases; bases unmatched to a gene: 5. Broader findings and caveats from the paper: Clinical and demographic metadata were provided uncurated, with the amount varying by source and participant.

The sample consisted of PBMCs or T cells enriched from blood (not recorded which). The sequence was collected from a woman aged 25-40 years who had been exposed to COVID-19. The rearrangement combines TRBV9 with TRBJ1-4; TRBD1 aligns with 8 central bases. The DNA sequence reads TGTGCCAGCAGTCGGACAGGGTCCAATGAAAAACTGTTTTTT. Translated, this is CASSRTGSNEKLFF.